The present T cell receptor (beta chain) was sequenced within a study of OX40 agonist ivuxolimab in advanced cancers. Libraries were prepared by immunoSEQ multiplex PCR; TCRdb keeps only in-frame clonotypes and omits some of them. The sample consists of more than 55,000 clones, 85% to 95% of them appearing once. CDR3 length: 14 residues. Germline V CDR1 and CDR2: MNHEY, SVGAGI. The germline V and J ends were trimmed by 0 bases and 5 bases, with 8 bases remaining between them. This clone was seen more than once but under ten times. This sequence originates from an adult with an advanced solid tumor such as melanoma, head and neck, liver or kidney cancer. Sequenced here: CD4+ or CD8+ T cells sorted from blood, sampled in a trial of the OX40 agonist ivuxolimab. V and J are TRBV6-5 and TRBJ1-5; D remains ambiguous. The CDR3 is CASSYSAAYQPQHF. The CDR3 DNA sequence: TGTGCCAGCAGTTACTCGGCCGCATATCAGCCCCAGCATTTT.